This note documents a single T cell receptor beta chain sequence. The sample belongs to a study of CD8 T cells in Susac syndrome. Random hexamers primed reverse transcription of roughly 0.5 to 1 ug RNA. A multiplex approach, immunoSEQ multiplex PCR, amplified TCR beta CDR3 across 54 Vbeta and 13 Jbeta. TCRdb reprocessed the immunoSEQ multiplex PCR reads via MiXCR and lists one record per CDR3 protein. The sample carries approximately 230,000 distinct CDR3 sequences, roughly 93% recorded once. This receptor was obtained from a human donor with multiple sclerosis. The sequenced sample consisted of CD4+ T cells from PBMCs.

The CDR3 sequence: CASSRFPATTNEKLFF. CDR3 sequence (DNA): TGCGCCAGCAGCCGCTTCCCAGCCACAACTAATGAAAAACTGTTTTTT. The chain recombines TRBV23-1 with TRBJ1-4; D ambiguous. TRBV23-1 counts as an open reading frame of uncertain function. V lost 6 bases and J 0 bases, leaving 14 bases between the germline ends. The CDR3 sequence is 16 residues long.